Listed below are T cell receptor beta chains from one sample, sequenced in a study of cytomegalovirus exposure and HLA in healthy donors. The method was immunoSEQ multiplex PCR; TCRdb's version includes in-frame clones alone and lacks a portion of them. The sample holds 200,000 or so clones, about 84% seen once. Sequenced input: PBMCs. The receptors here all came from a human donor in good health. CDR3s include the opening cysteine and the closing phenylalanine or tryptophan. The order of the fields is CDR3 length, D gene, J gene, V gene, clone size, CDR3 DNA, CDR3 protein. D genes are given only for firm matches. Some rows have no size entry. The others give once, few or many, or a class for an expanded clone.

cdr3_length: 16; d_call: TRBD1; j_call: TRBJ2-3; v_call: TRBV5-1; clone_size: .; cdr3_nt: TGCGCCAGCAGCTCCGGCGACAGGGGTAGCACAGATACGCAGTATTTT; cdr3_aa: CASSSGDRGSTDTQYF
cdr3_length: 15; d_call: .; j_call: TRBJ1-2; v_call: TRBV28; clone_size: .; cdr3_nt: TGTGCCAGCAGTTCGGGGATCCTTGTGAACTATGGCTACACCTTC; cdr3_aa: CASSSGILVNYGYTF
cdr3_length: 15; d_call: .; j_call: TRBJ2-6; v_call: TRBV2; clone_size: .; cdr3_nt: TGTGCCAGCAGTGAACGGGGGTCTGGGGCCAACGTCCTGACTTTC; cdr3_aa: CASSERGSGANVLTF
cdr3_length: 15; d_call: .; j_call: TRBJ2-5; v_call: TRBV29-1; clone_size: once; cdr3_nt: TGCAGCGGGACTGGGGTACCGGGGCGGGGAGAGACCCAGTACTTC; cdr3_aa: CSGTGVPGRGETQYF
cdr3_length: 19; d_call: TRBD2; j_call: TRBJ2-7; v_call: TRBV7-2; clone_size: .; cdr3_nt: TGTGCCAGCAGCTTAGTTTTTGGACTAGCGGGTACTAAAGTCTACGAGCAGTACTTC; cdr3_aa: CASSLVFGLAGTKVYEQYF
cdr3_length: 17; d_call: TRBD2; j_call: TRBJ2-5; v_call: TRBV5-1; clone_size: .; cdr3_nt: TGCGCCAGCAGCTGGGGACTAGCGGAGCAGTCCGGAGAGACCCAGTACTTC; cdr3_aa: CASSWGLAEQSGETQYF
cdr3_length: 16; d_call: .; j_call: TRBJ1-4; v_call: TRBV30; clone_size: few; cdr3_nt: TGTGCCTGGAGCCCGGATTCGGGACTGGGGACTGAAAAACTGTTTTTT; cdr3_aa: CAWSPDSGLGTEKLFF
cdr3_length: 14; d_call: .; j_call: TRBJ1-5; v_call: TRBV19; clone_size: once; cdr3_nt: TGTGCCAGTACCATAGCCGTTAGCAATCAGCCCCAGCATTTT; cdr3_aa: CASTIAVSNQPQHF
cdr3_length: 14; d_call: .; j_call: TRBJ2-3; v_call: TRBV7-9; clone_size: few; cdr3_nt: TGTGCCAGCAGCTTAGCCAGCGTTGGGGATACGCAGTATTTT; cdr3_aa: CASSLASVGDTQYF
cdr3_length: 17; d_call: TRBD2; j_call: TRBJ2-1; v_call: TRBV6-4; clone_size: once; cdr3_nt: TGTGCCAGCAGCCGCTCACTCGGGAGCGGGAGAATGGATGAGCAGTTCTTC; cdr3_aa: CASSRSLGSGRMDEQFF
cdr3_length: 13; d_call: .; j_call: TRBJ1-1; v_call: TRBV28; clone_size: .; cdr3_nt: TGTGCCAGCAGTTTTGAGGGCGGTCTCGGAGTTTTCTTT; cdr3_aa: CASSFEGGLGVFF
cdr3_length: 14; d_call: .; j_call: TRBJ1-6; v_call: TRBV7-6; clone_size: .; cdr3_nt: TGTGCCAGCAGGCCCGAGGGCGAGGGATCACCCCTCCACTTT; cdr3_aa: CASRPEGEGSPLHF
cdr3_length: 14; d_call: TRBD1; j_call: TRBJ1-2; v_call: TRBV5-4; clone_size: .; cdr3_nt: TGTGCCAGCAGCTTGGAGGACAGGGGTTATGGCTACACCTTC; cdr3_aa: CASSLEDRGYGYTF
cdr3_length: 15; d_call: TRBD2; j_call: TRBJ2-7; v_call: TRBV19; clone_size: .; cdr3_nt: TGTGCCAGTAGTCCTCGACTAGCGGGAGTAAACGAGCAGTACTTC; cdr3_aa: CASSPRLAGVNEQYF
cdr3_length: 14; d_call: .; j_call: TRBJ1-1; v_call: TRBV29-1; clone_size: .; cdr3_nt: TGCAGCGTCGAGCGTGGTTACCCTAACACTGAAGCTTTCTTT; cdr3_aa: CSVERGYPNTEAFF
cdr3_length: 13; d_call: .; j_call: TRBJ2-7; v_call: TRBV5-1; clone_size: .; cdr3_nt: TGCGCCAGCAGCTCCGGACAGCAAAACGAGCAGTACTTC; cdr3_aa: CASSSGQQNEQYF
cdr3_length: 17; d_call: .; j_call: TRBJ2-2; v_call: TRBV7-6; clone_size: .; cdr3_nt: TGTGCCAGCAGCTTGATCCAAGGGGCGACGACGGACGGGGAGCTGTTTTTT; cdr3_aa: CASSLIQGATTDGELFF
cdr3_length: 15; d_call: .; j_call: TRBJ2-7; v_call: TRBV7-7; clone_size: .; cdr3_nt: TGTGCTAGCAGCTTAGCATCCGGTCCCGGCTACGAGCAGTACTTC; cdr3_aa: CASSLASGPGYEQYF
cdr3_length: 13; d_call: TRBD1; j_call: TRBJ1-5; v_call: TRBV28; clone_size: .; cdr3_nt: TGTGCCAGCGGACAGGGTAGGAATCAGCCCCAGCATTTT; cdr3_aa: CASGQGRNQPQHF
cdr3_length: 17; d_call: TRBD2; j_call: TRBJ2-7; v_call: TRBV5-1; clone_size: .; cdr3_nt: TGCGCCAGCAGCCCCGGGACTAGCGGGAATTTATTGGGCGAGCAGTACTTC; cdr3_aa: CASSPGTSGNLLGEQYF
cdr3_length: 11; d_call: TRBD1; j_call: TRBJ2-7; v_call: TRBV19; clone_size: .; cdr3_nt: TGTGCCAGTAATCAGGGGGACGAGCAGTACTTC; cdr3_aa: CASNQGDEQYF
cdr3_length: 15; d_call: TRBD1; j_call: TRBJ2-3; v_call: TRBV9; clone_size: .; cdr3_nt: TGTGCCAGCAGCCCAGGGGGTCGGGCTCAAGATACGCAGTATTTT; cdr3_aa: CASSPGGRAQDTQYF
cdr3_length: 15; d_call: .; j_call: TRBJ2-5; v_call: TRBV2; clone_size: .; cdr3_nt: TGTGCCAGCAGGGGCGGACAGACCTACCAAGAGACCCAGTACTTC; cdr3_aa: CASRGGQTYQETQYF
cdr3_length: 10; d_call: .; j_call: TRBJ2-4; v_call: TRBV6-6; clone_size: .; cdr3_nt: TGTGCCAGCACGGGGTCCATTCAGTACTTC; cdr3_aa: CASTGSIQYF
cdr3_length: 13; d_call: .; j_call: TRBJ1-4; v_call: TRBV2; clone_size: .; cdr3_nt: TGTGCCACCCAGGAGGGGGGGTATGAAAAACTGTTTTTT; cdr3_aa: CATQEGGYEKLFF
cdr3_length: 15; d_call: .; j_call: TRBJ1-4; v_call: TRBV4-2; clone_size: .; cdr3_nt: TGTGCCAGCAGCTTACGGACAGAAACTAATGAAAAACTGTTTTTT; cdr3_aa: CASSLRTETNEKLFF
cdr3_length: 14; d_call: TRBD2; j_call: TRBJ2-7; v_call: TRBV6-1; clone_size: .; cdr3_nt: TGTGCCAGCAGACACCGGACTAGCGGGAGTCAGCAGTACTTC; cdr3_aa: CASRHRTSGSQQYF
cdr3_length: 15; d_call: .; j_call: TRBJ2-2; v_call: TRBV11-3; clone_size: .; cdr3_nt: TGTGCCAGCAGCGCGGACAATGCGAACACCGGGGAGCTGTTTTTT; cdr3_aa: CASSADNANTGELFF
cdr3_length: 16; d_call: TRBD2; j_call: TRBJ2-1; v_call: TRBV15; clone_size: .; cdr3_nt: TGTGCCACCAGCGCGAAGACTAGCAATTCCTACAATGAGCAGTTCTTC; cdr3_aa: CATSAKTSNSYNEQFF
cdr3_length: 15; d_call: .; j_call: TRBJ1-1; v_call: TRBV9; clone_size: few; cdr3_nt: TGTGCCAGCAGCGGCTCCGGGACATTGAACACTGAAGCTTTCTTT; cdr3_aa: CASSGSGTLNTEAFF
cdr3_length: 14; d_call: TRBD2; j_call: TRBJ2-3; v_call: TRBV2; clone_size: .; cdr3_nt: TGTGCCACCAATGGACTAGCCCGAGGGGATACGCAGTATTTT; cdr3_aa: CATNGLARGDTQYF
cdr3_length: 17; d_call: TRBD2; j_call: TRBJ2-3; v_call: TRBV27; clone_size: .; cdr3_nt: TGTGCCAGCAGTTTAGTGGGGGGGAAACAGGTAGCGGATACGCAGTATTTT; cdr3_aa: CASSLVGGKQVADTQYF
cdr3_length: 15; d_call: TRBD1; j_call: TRBJ1-4; v_call: TRBV19; clone_size: .; cdr3_nt: TGTGCCAGTAGTATCACCGGGACAGGGAATGAAAAACTGTTTTTT; cdr3_aa: CASSITGTGNEKLFF
cdr3_length: 14; d_call: TRBD1; j_call: TRBJ1-6; v_call: TRBV19; clone_size: .; cdr3_nt: TGTGCCAGTAGTATTGAAGACAGGGACTCACCCCTCCACTTT; cdr3_aa: CASSIEDRDSPLHF
cdr3_length: 12; d_call: .; j_call: TRBJ1-5; v_call: TRBV29-1; clone_size: few; cdr3_nt: TGCAGCGTTGCTGGACAGAATCAGCCCCAGCATTTT; cdr3_aa: CSVAGQNQPQHF
cdr3_length: 15; d_call: .; j_call: TRBJ2-5; v_call: TRBV5-1; clone_size: .; cdr3_nt: TGCGCCAGCAGCTTCGCCGGACAGAGAAAAGAGACCCAGTACTTC; cdr3_aa: CASSFAGQRKETQYF
cdr3_length: 16; d_call: TRBD1; j_call: TRBJ2-5; v_call: TRBV7-2; clone_size: .; cdr3_nt: TGTGCCAGCAGCTTAGGATTGACAGGGGGCTGGGAGACCCAGTACTTC; cdr3_aa: CASSLGLTGGWETQYF
cdr3_length: 16; d_call: .; j_call: TRBJ2-7; v_call: TRBV11-2; clone_size: .; cdr3_nt: TGTGCCAGCAGCTTACTCTCGACAGGACGCGCGTGGGAGCAGTACTTC; cdr3_aa: CASSLLSTGRAWEQYF
cdr3_length: 13; d_call: TRBD1; j_call: TRBJ1-3; v_call: TRBV6-5; clone_size: once; cdr3_nt: TGTGCCGCCGCAGGGGGTGTTGGAAACACCATATATTTT; cdr3_aa: CAAAGGVGNTIYF
cdr3_length: 13; d_call: .; j_call: TRBJ2-7; v_call: TRBV11-2; clone_size: once; cdr3_nt: TGTGCCAGCGCTGGGCGGGACGACTACGAGCAGTACTTC; cdr3_aa: CASAGRDDYEQYF
cdr3_length: 14; d_call: TRBD2; j_call: TRBJ2-5; v_call: TRBV11-2; clone_size: .; cdr3_nt: TGTGCCAGCAGCTTAGGGCGGGGGGGAGAGACCCAGTACTTC; cdr3_aa: CASSLGRGGETQYF
cdr3_length: 19; d_call: .; j_call: TRBJ2-6; v_call: TRBV4-3; clone_size: .; cdr3_nt: TGCGCCAGCAGCCAAGAGTTCGGACAGCTCTTTTCCGGGGCCAACGTCCTGACTTTC; cdr3_aa: CASSQEFGQLFSGANVLTF
cdr3_length: 14; d_call: .; j_call: TRBJ1-1; v_call: TRBV6-1; clone_size: .; cdr3_nt: TGTGCCAGCAGCCCCAGGGGCCTGAACACTGAAGCTTTCTTT; cdr3_aa: CASSPRGLNTEAFF
cdr3_length: 14; d_call: .; j_call: TRBJ1-2; v_call: TRBV19; clone_size: once; cdr3_nt: TGTGCCAGCATTGATGGGCCTAGCTCGTATGGCTACACCTTC; cdr3_aa: CASIDGPSSYGYTF
cdr3_length: 13; d_call: .; j_call: TRBJ2-3; v_call: TRBV7-3; clone_size: .; cdr3_nt: TGTGCCAGCAGCTTAAGGAGGACAGATACGCAGTATTTT; cdr3_aa: CASSLRRTDTQYF
cdr3_length: 16; d_call: TRBD2; j_call: TRBJ2-1; v_call: TRBV5-1; clone_size: .; cdr3_nt: TGCGCCAGCAGCTTGGGAGGACTAGCGTCCATCGATGAGCAGTTCTTC; cdr3_aa: CASSLGGLASIDEQFF
cdr3_length: 15; d_call: TRBD2; j_call: TRBJ2-5; v_call: TRBV4-3; clone_size: few; cdr3_nt: TGCGCCAGCAGCCAATCTAGCGGGAGTCTGGAGACCCAGTACTTC; cdr3_aa: CASSQSSGSLETQYF
cdr3_length: 14; d_call: TRBD2; j_call: TRBJ2-1; v_call: TRBV11-3; clone_size: once; cdr3_nt: TGTGCCAGCAGCTCATGGGTAGCGGGAGGGGAGCAGTTCTTC; cdr3_aa: CASSSWVAGGEQFF
cdr3_length: 14; d_call: .; j_call: TRBJ2-1; v_call: TRBV27; clone_size: .; cdr3_nt: TGTGCCAGCAGTAACAGGGGGGGTTACAATGAGCAGTTCTTC; cdr3_aa: CASSNRGGYNEQFF
cdr3_length: 15; d_call: TRBD1; j_call: TRBJ2-7; v_call: TRBV6-5; clone_size: .; cdr3_nt: TGTGCCAGCAGTCTACTCCGGACAGGCTCCTACGAGCAGTACTTC; cdr3_aa: CASSLLRTGSYEQYF
cdr3_length: 15; d_call: .; j_call: TRBJ1-2; v_call: TRBV28; clone_size: .; cdr3_nt: TGTGCCAGCAGTTCAAGACAGGTTGGCGTCTATGGCTACACCTTC; cdr3_aa: CASSSRQVGVYGYTF
cdr3_length: 15; d_call: TRBD1; j_call: TRBJ1-1; v_call: TRBV5-6; clone_size: once; cdr3_nt: TGTGCCAGCAGCAGGACAGGAGGTGGGTGGGCTGAAGCTTTCTTT; cdr3_aa: CASSRTGGGWAEAFF
cdr3_length: 16; d_call: .; j_call: TRBJ2-4; v_call: TRBV6-5; clone_size: .; cdr3_nt: TGTGCCAGCAGTTACAGTATGGGGAGCGCCAAAAACATTCAGTACTTC; cdr3_aa: CASSYSMGSAKNIQYF
cdr3_length: 13; d_call: .; j_call: TRBJ2-7; v_call: TRBV18; clone_size: .; cdr3_nt: TGTGCCAGCTCTTTCGACGGGTGGCAGGAGCAGTACTTC; cdr3_aa: CASSFDGWQEQYF
cdr3_length: 15; d_call: TRBD1; j_call: TRBJ1-4; v_call: TRBV6-5; clone_size: .; cdr3_nt: TGTGCCAGCAGGTCCGGGACAGCTGGAGGTGAAAAACTGTTTTTT; cdr3_aa: CASRSGTAGGEKLFF
cdr3_length: 15; d_call: .; j_call: TRBJ2-5; v_call: TRBV4-2; clone_size: .; cdr3_nt: TGTGCCAGCAGCCAATCACTAGTCTTTAGGGAGACCCAGTACTTC; cdr3_aa: CASSQSLVFRETQYF
cdr3_length: 17; d_call: .; j_call: TRBJ1-5; v_call: TRBV4-1; clone_size: few; cdr3_nt: TGCGCCAGCAGCGACTCCCATCGACGGGGAAGCAATCAGCCCCAGCATTTT; cdr3_aa: CASSDSHRRGSNQPQHF
cdr3_length: 17; d_call: .; j_call: TRBJ1-1; v_call: TRBV5-4; clone_size: .; cdr3_nt: TGTGCCAGCAGCCCACCTGGGGTTCGCGTGGAGGGGACTGAAGCTTTCTTT; cdr3_aa: CASSPPGVRVEGTEAFF
cdr3_length: 12; d_call: .; j_call: TRBJ2-1; v_call: TRBV19; clone_size: .; cdr3_nt: TGTGCCAGTAGAAAGACTCCCCTCGAGCAGTTCTTC; cdr3_aa: CASRKTPLEQFF
cdr3_length: 12; d_call: .; j_call: TRBJ2-7; v_call: TRBV28; clone_size: .; cdr3_nt: TGTGCCAGTAGCCAACAGGCCTACGAGCAGTACTTC; cdr3_aa: CASSQQAYEQYF